The entry below describes one T cell receptor beta chain. These data come from a study of cytomegalovirus exposure and HLA in healthy donors. Primers for the PCR totalled 60 Vbeta and 13 Jbeta. Sequencing was performed with immunoSEQ multiplex PCR; in TCRdb, only in-frame clones are kept and a portion is missing. The table shows roughly 150,000 clones, with roughly three quarters occurring only once. J lost 7 bases, V lost 9 bases, and 10 bases had no gene match. The germline CDR1 and CDR2 sequences are KGHSH and LQKENI. The CDR3 consists of 14 residues. This chain links TRBV18 with TRBJ2-1; 9 bases are shared with TRBD1. Sequenced material: PBMCs. This TCR derives from a male donor in good health and CMV-seronegative. This CDR3 is CASRERDRVNEQFF. For the CDR3, the DNA is TGTGCCAGTCGGGAGCGGGACAGGGTAAATGAGCAGTTCTTC.